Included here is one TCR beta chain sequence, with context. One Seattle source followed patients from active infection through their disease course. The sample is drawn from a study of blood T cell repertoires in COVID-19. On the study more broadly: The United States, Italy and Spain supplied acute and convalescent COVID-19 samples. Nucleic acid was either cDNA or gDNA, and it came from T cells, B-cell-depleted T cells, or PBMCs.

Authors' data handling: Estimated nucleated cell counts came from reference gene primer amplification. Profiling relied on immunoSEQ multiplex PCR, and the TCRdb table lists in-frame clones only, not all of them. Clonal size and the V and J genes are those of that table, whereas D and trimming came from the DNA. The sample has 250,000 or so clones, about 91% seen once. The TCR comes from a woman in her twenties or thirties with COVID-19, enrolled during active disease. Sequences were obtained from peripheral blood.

As DNA, the CDR3 is TGTGCCAGCTCCCCCCAGGCGAATAACTATGGCTACACCTTC. It yields the protein CASSPQANNYGYTF. The gene calls are TRBV18 and TRBJ1-2; D is undetermined. This CDR3 region has 14 residues. The V gene's germline CDR1 is KGHSH and CDR2 LQKENI. Trimming cost V 6 bases and J 1 base, with 12 bases left between them.